This T cell receptor beta chain is from a study of blood T cell repertoires in COVID-19. Germline V lookup: CDR1 LNHDA, CDR2 SQIVND (reference sequence). The CDR3 is 15 amino acids. The V and J ends lost 3 bases and 8 bases respectively, with 19 bases between them. Participants were aged roughly 18 to 89 years from 20 to 30 US areas. Participants were placed into cohorts based on the clinical history they reported. Clones were sequenced by immunoSEQ multiplex PCR, and TCRdb holds only the in-frame ones, with some missing. The data contain just over 300,000 clones, 90% of them singletons. The sequenced material came from PBMCs or T cells enriched from blood (not recorded which). This rearrangement joins TRBV19 to TRBJ1-2; D gene ambiguous. This sequence originates from a woman between 18 and 29 years old with acute COVID-19. The CDR3 loop is CASSMNGGYPRGYTF. The CDR3 coding sequence is TGTGCCAGTAGTATGAATGGCGGTTACCCCAGAGGCTACACCTTC.